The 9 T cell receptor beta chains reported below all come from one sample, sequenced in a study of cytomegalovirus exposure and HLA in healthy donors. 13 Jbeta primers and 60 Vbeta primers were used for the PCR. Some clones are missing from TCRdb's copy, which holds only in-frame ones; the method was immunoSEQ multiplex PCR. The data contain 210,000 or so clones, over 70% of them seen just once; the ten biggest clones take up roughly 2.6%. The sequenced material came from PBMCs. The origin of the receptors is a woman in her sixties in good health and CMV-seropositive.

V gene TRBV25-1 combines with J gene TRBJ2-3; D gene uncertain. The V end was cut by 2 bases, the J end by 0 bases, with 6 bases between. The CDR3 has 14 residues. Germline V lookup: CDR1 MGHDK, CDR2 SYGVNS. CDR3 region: CASSEARSTDTQYF. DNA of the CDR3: TGTGCCAGCAGTGAAGCTCGGAGCACAGATACGCAGTATTTT.

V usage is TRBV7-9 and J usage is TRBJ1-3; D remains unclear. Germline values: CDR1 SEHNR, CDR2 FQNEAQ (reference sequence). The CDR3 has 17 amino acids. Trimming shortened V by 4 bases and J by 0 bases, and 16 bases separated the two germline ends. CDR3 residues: CASSSSRGLFSGNTIYF. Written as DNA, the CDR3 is TGTGCCAGCAGCTCCTCTAGAGGACTTTTCTCTGGAAACACCATATATTTT.

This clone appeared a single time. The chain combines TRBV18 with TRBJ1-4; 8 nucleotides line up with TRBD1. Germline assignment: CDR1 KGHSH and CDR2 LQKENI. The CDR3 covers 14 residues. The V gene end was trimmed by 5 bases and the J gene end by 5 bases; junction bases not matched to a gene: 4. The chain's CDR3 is CASSSRDRNEKLFF. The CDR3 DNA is TGTGCCAGCTCATCCCGGGACAGGAATGAAAAACTGTTTTTT.

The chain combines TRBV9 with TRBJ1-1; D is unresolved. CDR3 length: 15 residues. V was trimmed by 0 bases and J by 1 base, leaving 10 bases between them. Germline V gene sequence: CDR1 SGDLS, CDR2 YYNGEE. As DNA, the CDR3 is TGTGCCAGCAGCGTAGGTATAGCGCAGAACACTGAAGCTTTCTTT. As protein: CASSVGIAQNTEAFF. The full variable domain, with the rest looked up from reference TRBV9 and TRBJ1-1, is DSGVTQTPKHLITATGQRVTLRCSPRSGDLSVYWYQQSLDQGLQFLIQYYNGEERAKGNILERFSAQQFPDLHSELNLSSLELGDSALYFCASSVGIAQNTEAFFGQGTRLTVV.

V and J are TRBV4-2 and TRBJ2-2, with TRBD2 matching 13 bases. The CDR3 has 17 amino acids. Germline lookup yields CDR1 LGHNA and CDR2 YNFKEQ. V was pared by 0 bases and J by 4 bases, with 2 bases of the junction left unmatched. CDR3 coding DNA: TGTGCCAGCAGCCAAGATTGGACTAGCGGGGGCACCGGGGAGCTGTTTTTT. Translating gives CASSQDWTSGGTGELFF.

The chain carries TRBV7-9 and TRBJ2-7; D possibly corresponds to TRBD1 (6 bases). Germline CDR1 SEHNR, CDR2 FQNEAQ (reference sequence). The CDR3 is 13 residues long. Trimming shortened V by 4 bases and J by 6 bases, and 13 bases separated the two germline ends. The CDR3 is CASSSGQPGEQYF. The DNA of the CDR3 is TGTGCCAGCAGCTCCGGACAGCCCGGCGAGCAGTACTTC.

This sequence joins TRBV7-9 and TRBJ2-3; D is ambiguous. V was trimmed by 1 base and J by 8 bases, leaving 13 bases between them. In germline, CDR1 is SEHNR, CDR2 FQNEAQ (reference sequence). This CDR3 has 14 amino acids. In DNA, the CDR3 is TGTGCCAGCAGCTTAGATACCGTCCTAGGTACGCAGTATTTT. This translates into CASSLDTVLGTQYF.

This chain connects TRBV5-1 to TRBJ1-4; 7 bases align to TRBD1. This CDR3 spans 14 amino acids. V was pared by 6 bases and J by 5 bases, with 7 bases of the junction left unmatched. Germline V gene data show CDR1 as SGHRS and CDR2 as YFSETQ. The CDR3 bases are TGCGCCAGCACCGCCGGACAGGTCAATGAAAAACTGTTTTTT. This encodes CASTAGQVNEKLFF. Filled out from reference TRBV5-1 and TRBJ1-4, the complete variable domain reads KAGVTQTPRYLIKTRGQQVTLSCSPISGHRSVSWYQQTPGQGLQFLFEYFSETQRNKGNFPGRFSGRQFSNSRSEMNVSTLELGDSALYLCASTAGQVNEKLFFGSGTQLSVL.

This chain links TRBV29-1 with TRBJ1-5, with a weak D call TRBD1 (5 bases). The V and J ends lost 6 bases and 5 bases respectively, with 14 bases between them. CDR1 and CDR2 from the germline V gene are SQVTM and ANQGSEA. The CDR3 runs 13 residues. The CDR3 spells CSVGETGDQPQHF. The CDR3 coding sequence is TGCAGCGTGGGGGAGACGGGGGATCAGCCCCAGCATTTT.